The clone carrying this T cell receptor (beta chain) was observed many times. Its matching antigen is unknown. Per the original data handling: It was from CDR3 differences across clinicopathological groups that a distant-metastasis classifier for papillary thyroid cancer was built. Using MiXCR, TCRdb re-called clones from the PCR reads. The V and J calls reflect TCRdb's pipeline rather than the authors' work. Among under 30,000 clones listed, 15% were seen once. This entry belongs to a study of metastatic and nonmetastatic thyroid tumors. At the level of the study: From malignant and benign thyroid patients, repertoires in blood and in tumor or nodule tissue were compared.

CDR1 and CDR2 (germline): WNHNN, SYGVQD (reference sequence). After removal of 9 bases from V and 10 bases from J, the junction contained 12 bases not matched to a gene. This CDR3 has 14 residues. Study outcomes and limitations: A significant increase in TCR beta diversity was reportedly seen in malignant thyroid tumors relative to benign nodules, in blood and tumor.

Before thyroid surgery, none of the patients had received any treatment. The sequencing input was blood. The origin of this receptor is a male donor with papillary thyroid cancer or a benign thyroid nodule (not recorded which). Some clones in this sample may be carry-over from other donors' samples. V and J are TRBV10-1 and TRBJ2-1; 10 bases fit TRBD2. As DNA, the CDR3 is TGCGCCAGACACTCTGGACTAGCGGTCGAGGAGCAGTTCTTC. This gives the protein CARHSGLAVEEQFF.